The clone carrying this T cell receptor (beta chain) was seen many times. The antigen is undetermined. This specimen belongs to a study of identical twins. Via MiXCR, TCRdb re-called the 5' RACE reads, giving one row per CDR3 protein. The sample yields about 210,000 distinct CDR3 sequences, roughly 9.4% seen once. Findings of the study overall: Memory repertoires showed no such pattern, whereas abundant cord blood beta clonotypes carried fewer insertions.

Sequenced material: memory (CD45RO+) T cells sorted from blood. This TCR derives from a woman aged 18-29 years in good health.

The CDR3 DNA follows: TGTGCCAGCAGTGCCCCAGGAGCGGCCGGCCTCAATGAGCAGTTCTTC. Its protein product is CASSAPGAAGLNEQFF. The V gene is TRBV6-2 or TRBV6-3, the J gene TRBJ2-1; a possible D gene is TRBD2 (5 bases). CDR3 length: 16 amino acids. The germline V and J ends were trimmed by 5 bases and 6 bases, with 20 bases remaining between them. The germline gives CDR1 MNHEY, CDR2 SVGEGT.